The 22 T cell receptor beta chains presented below share a single source sample, sequenced in a study of beta chain features in type 1 diabetes. What was sequenced were expressed TCRB transcripts, since all of the isolated RNA had been reverse transcribed. Assay used: immunoSEQ multiplex PCR; TCRdb lists only in-frame clones, some missing. The data show approximately 380,000 clones, around 16% seen once. The sequenced sample was naive CD4+ T cells from blood. These receptor sequences come from a woman in her late teens or twenties in good health.

This clone was counted between two and nine times. The gene calls are TRBV4-1 and TRBJ2-7; 8 bases line up with TRBD1. Trimming cost V 3 bases and J 4 bases; bases outside gene matches: 5. CDR1 is MGHRA and CDR2 is YSYEKL in the germline V gene. The CDR3 is 14 residues long. CDR3 protein: CASSQVTGGYEQYF. In DNA form, the CDR3 reads TGCGCCAGCAGCCAGGTTACAGGGGGATACGAGCAGTACTTC.

This clone was seen a few times. The junction departs from germline at one end; a sequencing error may be responsible. The V gene is TRBV6-1, the J gene TRBJ1-2; D is unresolved. Germline-derived CDR1 and CDR2 are MNHNS and SASEGT. The CDR3 extends over 10 amino acids. CDR3 nucleotide sequence: TGTGCCAGCAGTGCTGTAGATGGAGCCTTC. Protein sequence: CASSAVDGAF.

This clone was observed a few times. CDR3 protein: CSVRGGELFF. CDR3 nucleotide sequence: TGCAGCGTCCGGGGAGGGGAGCTGTTTTTT. The chain recombines TRBV29-1 with TRBJ2-2; possible D gene TRBD2, 5 bases. The CDR3 consists of 10 residues. The V gene lost 6 bases and the J gene lost 8 bases, with 7 bases spanning the gap. The V gene's germline CDR1 is SQVTM and CDR2 ANQGSEA.

This clone has just a few counts. The chain links TRBV7-2 to TRBJ2-3; tentative D call: TRBD2 (5 bases). The CDR3 contains 15 residues. Trimming took off 3 bases at V and 5 bases at J, with 15 bases between the two ends. The germline V gene encodes CDR1 SGHTA and CDR2 FQGNSA. In DNA form, the CDR3 reads TGTGCCAGCAGCTTCTGGCGGGTCAATCAAGATACGCAGTATTTT. It yields the protein CASSFWRVNQDTQYF.

The rearrangement links TRBV6-5 to TRBJ2-5, with 9 bases fitting TRBD1. Germline V lookup: CDR1 MNHEY, CDR2 SVGAGI. The CDR3 covers 14 residues. Trimming took 6 bases from V and 4 from J; bases not matched to a gene: 6. The CDR3 sequence is CASRKGQGIETQYF. The CDR3 bases are TGTGCCAGCAGGAAGGGACAGGGAATAGAGACCCAGTACTTC.

The chain carries TRBV28 and TRBJ2-5; TRBD1 matches 8 bases. Trimming cost V 4 bases and J 4 bases; bases outside gene matches: 11. Germline V CDR1 and CDR2: MDHEN, SYDVKM. The CDR3 contains 16 residues. CDR3 sequence reads: CASSSRRAGGGETQYF. The DNA of the CDR3 is TGTGCCAGCAGTTCCCGGCGGGCAGGGGGCGGAGAGACCCAGTACTTC.

The chain joins TRBV25-1 to TRBJ2-7; D unclear. Per germline, CDR1 MGHDK and CDR2 SYGVNS. Trimming pared 4 bases from V and 3 bases from J, leaving 10 bases between. The CDR3 consists of 13 residues. The CDR3 sequence: CASSASVGYEQYF. The CDR3 nucleotides read TGTGCCAGCAGTGCTAGTGTGGGCTACGAGCAGTACTTC.

This chain links TRBV2 with TRBJ2-7; 8 positions agree with TRBD1. Germline values: CDR1 SNHLY, CDR2 FYNNEI. J gave up 6 bases and V 4 bases, and 5 bases lay outside the gene matches. CDR3 length: 13 amino acids. CDR3 sequence: CASSVGQASEQYF. CDR3 in DNA: TGTGCCAGCAGTGTGGGACAGGCTAGCGAGCAGTACTTC.

The chain carries TRBV28 and TRBJ2-5; D is possibly TRBD2 (5 bases). This CDR3 contains 11 residues. The germline V and J ends were trimmed by 8 bases and 5 bases, with 9 bases remaining between them. CDR1 MDHEN and CDR2 SYDVKM come from the germline V gene. The CDR3 protein is CASRGRETQYF. CDR3 nucleotides: TGTGCCAGCCGGGGTAGGGAGACCCAGTACTTC.

The chain recombines TRBV5-1 with TRBJ2-1, with TRBD2 matching over 10 bases. CDR3 length equals 16 residues. Germline V gives CDR1 SGHRS, CDR2 YFSETQ. J lost 5 bases, V lost 0 bases, and 5 bases had no gene match. As DNA, the CDR3 is TGCGCCAGCAGCTTGGTCGGGACTAGCGATCACAATGAGCAGTTCTTC. This sequence encodes CASSLVGTSDHNEQFF.

A few counts support this clone. The chain employs TRBV28 and TRBJ2-1, with D tentatively TRBD1 (6 bases). V was shortened by 3 bases and J by 6 bases, with 21 bases between the two germline ends. The CDR3 is 17 amino acids. Looked up from germline, CDR1 is MDHEN and CDR2 is SYDVKM. Here the CDR3 reads CASSFKQGSFGINEQFF. The DNA of the CDR3 is TGTGCCAGCAGTTTCAAACAGGGATCATTCGGCATCAATGAGCAGTTCTTC.

This clone has only a few counts. This chain links TRBV18 with TRBJ2-7, with 7 bases matching TRBD1. After removal of 0 bases from V and 1 base from J, the junction contained 3 bases not matched to a gene. The CDR3 covers 15 residues. Germline values: CDR1 KGHSH, CDR2 LQKENI. CDR3 DNA sequence: TGTGCCAGCTCACCACCGGGCAGGGGGTCCTACGAGCAGTACTTC. Translation gives CASSPPGRGSYEQYF. Full variable domain (remainder filled in from reference TRBV18 and TRBJ2-7): NAGVMQNPRHLVRRRGQEARLRCSPMKGHSHVYWYRQLPEEGLKFMVYLQKENIIDESGMPKERFSAEFPKEGPSILRIQQVVRGDSAAYFCASSPPGRGSYEQYFGPGTRLTVT.

This clone was detected only a few times. This chain joins TRBV6-6 and TRBJ2-1; D unresolved. Germline CDR1 and CDR2: MNHNY and SVGAGI (reference sequence). The V and J ends lost 3 bases and 3 bases respectively, with 6 bases between them. The CDR3 sequence is 13 residues long. The CDR3 region is CASSYNFYNEQFF. The CDR3 DNA is TGTGCCAGCAGTTATAACTTCTACAATGAGCAGTTCTTC.

The chain combines TRBV4-3 with TRBJ1-2; 8 bases fit TRBD1. CDR1 LGHNA and CDR2 YSLEER come from the germline V gene. The V segment lost 4 bases and the J segment 0 bases; nucleotides outside the gene matches: 10. The CDR3 covers 17 residues. CDR3 bases: TGCGCCAGCAGCCTGATGGGCCAGGACAGGGCTAACTATGGCTACACCTTC. It yields the protein CASSLMGQDRANYGYTF.

To note about this clone: One end of the junction varies from germline; a read error may be responsible. The rearrangement joins TRBV6-1 to TRBJ1-4, with 10 bases lining up with TRBD1. There are 16 residues in the CDR3. CDR1 and CDR2 from the germline V gene are MNHNS and SASEGT. CDR3 sequence: CASREDRGRTNEKLFF. The CDR3 nucleotides read TGTGCCAGCAGAGAAGACAGGGGGCGGACTAATGAAAAACTGTTTTTT.

The sample holds a few counts of this clone. The rearrangement links TRBV15 to TRBJ1-1; no clear D. The CDR3 runs 14 residues. Germline values: CDR1 LNHNV, CDR2 YYDKDF (reference sequence). Between the trimmed V and J ends, which lost 3 bases and 1 base, there was a span of 9 bases. The CDR3 reads CATSRGTGNTEAFF. The CDR3, as DNA: TGTGCCACCAGCAGGGGTACGGGGAACACTGAAGCTTTCTTT.

The chain employs TRBV4-1 and TRBJ2-7; D gene unclear. V was cut by 1 base and J by 0 bases, with 13 bases left in between. The germline V gene encodes CDR1 MGHRA and CDR2 YSYEKL. The CDR3 is 16 residues long. The CDR3 is CASSQVPSVSSYEQYF. CDR3 bases: TGCGCCAGCAGCCAAGTCCCCTCCGTTAGCTCCTACGAGCAGTACTTC.

This clone has only a few counts. The CDR3 DNA reads as TGTGCCAGCAGCTCCCTAAGCGGGAGCTACGAGCAGTACTTC. This sequence encodes CASSSLSGSYEQYF. This rearrangement joins TRBV6-6 to TRBJ2-7; 8 bases agree with TRBD2. The CDR3 sequence is 14 residues long. Germline V gene sequence: CDR1 MNHNY, CDR2 SVGAGI (reference sequence). The V and J ends lost 6 bases and 3 bases, in that order; junction bases with no gene match: 7.

The rearrangement joins TRBV5-1 to TRBJ1-1, with D perhaps TRBD1 (5 bases). V was cut by 0 bases and J by 2 bases, with 11 bases left in between. Germline CDR1 SGHRS, CDR2 YFSETQ. This CDR3 is built from 15 residues. The CDR3 loop reads CASSLASQANTEAFF. CDR3 DNA: TGCGCCAGCAGCTTGGCCTCACAGGCAAACACTGAAGCTTTCTTT. The full variable domain, rest sourced from reference TRBV5-1 and TRBJ1-1, is KAGVTQTPRYLIKTRGQQVTLSCSPISGHRSVSWYQQTPGQGLQFLFEYFSETQRNKGNFPGRFSGRQFSNSRSEMNVSTLELGDSALYLCASSLASQANTEAFFGQGTRLTVV.

V usage is TRBV6-6 and J usage is TRBJ2-1, with 9 positions matching TRBD2. Germline CDR1 and CDR2: MNHNY and SVGAGI (reference sequence). The CDR3 runs to 16 residues. V shed 1 base and J 7 bases; nucleotides not matched to a gene: 8. CDR3 protein: CASSYLSGRRENEQFF. CDR3 DNA sequence: TGTGCCAGCAGTTACTTAAGCGGGAGGAGGGAAAATGAGCAGTTCTTC.

V usage is TRBV30 and J usage is TRBJ1-2; 7 positions match TRBD1. Looked up from germline, CDR1 is GTSNPN and CDR2 is SVGIG (reference sequence). V dropped 5 bases and J dropped 2; count of bases not matched to a gene: 8. The CDR3 covers 14 residues. CDR3 DNA sequence: TGTGCCTGGTCTCCCGGGACAGCAAACTATGGCTACACCTTC. Encoded protein: CAWSPGTANYGYTF.

Only a few counts were recorded for this clone. The chain's CDR3 is CASLTGIGYEQYF. As DNA, the CDR3 is TGTGCCAGTCTGACAGGGATCGGGTACGAGCAGTACTTC. The chain combines TRBV6-6 with TRBJ2-7, with 7 bases aligning to TRBD1. The germline gives CDR1 MNHNY, CDR2 SVGAGI (reference sequence). V lost 9 bases to trimming and J lost 4 bases; unmatched junction nucleotides: 9. There are 13 residues in the CDR3.